A single sample is the source of the 20 T cell receptor beta chains below, sequenced in a study of cytomegalovirus exposure and HLA in healthy donors. Primers: 60 Vbeta forward and 13 Jbeta reverse. TCRdb's copy holds only in-frame clones and misses some; the assay was immunoSEQ multiplex PCR. This sample yields fewer than 120,000 clones, of which about 80% are seen a single time; 2.5% to 3% belongs to the top ten. The specimen was PBMCs. The receptors originated from a woman aged 60-75 years in good health and CMV-seropositive.

This chain uses TRBV19 with TRBJ2-1, with 13 bases that match TRBD2. Germline V gene sequence: CDR1 LNHDA, CDR2 SQIVND (reference sequence). Trimming at V came to 3 bases and at J to 2 bases, leaving 7 bases not matched to a gene. The CDR3 runs 18 residues. Written as DNA, the CDR3 is TGTGCCAGTAGTATCCAACTTACTAGCGGGAGGGCCTACAATGAGCAGTTCTTC. It specifies CASSIQLTSGRAYNEQFF.

The J gene is TRBJ1-5, the V gene TRBV6-1; TRBD1 agrees at 9 bases. V was clipped by 6 bases and J by 2 bases; unmatched bases: 5. Germline V gives CDR1 MNHNS, CDR2 SASEGT. This CDR3 is built from 15 residues. Written as DNA, the CDR3 is TGTGCCAGCAGCGCACGGGACAGGGGCAATCAGCCCCAGCATTTT. Amino acids: CASSARDRGNQPQHF.

The V gene is TRBV4-1, the J gene TRBJ1-1, with 7 bases that match TRBD1. This CDR3 spans 19 amino acids. Germline V gene sequence: CDR1 MGHRA, CDR2 YSYEKL. V shed 4 bases and J 1 base; nucleotides not matched to a gene: 18. The CDR3 DNA reads as TGCGCCAGCAGCCGGGTAGTCCAGGGGGTCTACAGGGGGAACACTGAAGCTTTCTTT. Residues: CASSRVVQGVYRGNTEAFF.

The chain uses TRBV15 and TRBJ1-3, with D uncertain. Trimming removed 0 bases at V and 1 base at J, with 13 bases between. CDR1 and CDR2 (germline): LNHNV, YYDKDF (reference sequence). This CDR3 has 17 amino acids. CDR3 coding DNA: TGTGCCACCAGCAGAGATCAGGTTCTGGGTTCTGGAAACACCATATATTTT. The encoded protein is CATSRDQVLGSGNTIYF.

This clone appeared once. The chain is built from TRBV10-1 and TRBJ2-1, with TRBD2 matching 7 bases. Trimming at V came to 5 bases and at J to 6 bases, leaving 1 base not matched to a gene. CDR1 and CDR2 from the germline V gene are WNHNN and SYGVQD (reference sequence). There are 12 residues in the CDR3. CDR3 loop: CASSPGGNEQFF. CDR3 in DNA: TGCGCCAGCAGTCCGGGGGGCAATGAGCAGTTCTTC.

The CDR3 DNA sequence: TGTGCCAGCTCACCAGCCGCAGGGTTCTCTGGAAACACCATATATTTT. Protein: CASSPAAGFSGNTIYF. The V call is TRBV18, the J call TRBJ1-3; tentatively, D is TRBD1 (5 bases). This CDR3 is built from 16 residues. The V end lost 2 bases, the J end lost 0 bases, and 11 bases lay between the germline ends. Germline CDR1 KGHSH, CDR2 LQKENI.

This chain uses TRBV5-1 with TRBJ1-4, with TRBD1 identical over 10 bases. CDR1 is SGHRS and CDR2 is YFSETQ in the germline V gene. J gave up 3 bases and V 2 bases, and 7 bases lay outside the gene matches. This CDR3 is 17 amino acids long. CDR3 residues: CASSLGTGAIANEKLFF. The CDR3 region has the DNA TGCGCCAGCAGCTTAGGGACAGGGGCAATAGCTAATGAAAAACTGTTTTTT.

CDR3 sequence reads: CASTLAGTGELFF. CDR3 nucleotide sequence: TGTGCCAGCACACTAGCGGGAACCGGGGAGCTGTTTTTT. This chain joins TRBV2 and TRBJ2-2, with 10 bases identical to TRBD2. CDR3 size: 13 residues. V lost 7 bases, J lost 5 bases, and 1 base stayed unmatched. The germline V gene has CDR1 SNHLY and CDR2 FYNNEI.

Comments on this clone: The same CDR3 also results from other DNA sequences found in this sample. The chain joins TRBV2 to TRBJ2-1, with 8 bases matching TRBD1. CDR1 SNHLY and CDR2 FYNNEI come from the germline V gene. The CDR3 runs 13 residues. J gave up 8 bases and V 4 bases, and 4 bases lay outside the gene matches. The CDR3 region is CASSGTGFYEQFF. DNA of the CDR3: TGTGCCAGCAGTGGGACAGGGTTCTATGAGCAGTTCTTC. The complete variable domain, with remaining parts taken from reference TRBV2 and TRBJ2-1, reads EPEVTQTPSHQVTQMGQEVILRCVPISNHLYFYWYRQILGQKVEFLVSFYNNEISEKSEIFDDQFSVERPDGSNFTLKIRSTKLEDSAMYFCASSGTGFYEQFFGPGTRLTVL.

The chain has TRBV6-5 and TRBJ1-1, with unresolved D. Germline CDR1 MNHEY, CDR2 SVGAGI. CDR3 size: 12 residues. V was pared by 5 bases and J by 8 bases, with 12 bases between. CDR3 region: CASSEARVEAFF. The CDR3 DNA reads as TGTGCCAGCAGTGAAGCCCGAGTGGAAGCTTTCTTT.

J is TRBJ2-7 and V is TRBV2, with TRBD2 as a possible D gene (6 bases). CDR1 is SNHLY and CDR2 is FYNNEI in the germline V gene. The CDR3 has 14 residues. V was clipped by 6 bases and J by 3 bases, with 15 bases between them. Here the CDR3 DNA reads TGTGCCAGCAGAATCCGGGACTTCGGCTACGAGCAGTACTTC. This gives the protein CASRIRDFGYEQYF.

The chain couples TRBV18 to TRBJ1-5; weak D call: TRBD1 (5 bases). In germline, CDR1 is KGHSH, CDR2 LQKENI. The CDR3 is made up of 17 amino acids. The ends were cut back, 1 base at V and 2 bases at J, with 15 bases in the middle. The CDR3: CASSPRGSGGGNQPQHF. As DNA, the CDR3 is TGTGCCAGCTCACCACGAGGGTCGGGGGGAGGCAATCAGCCCCAGCATTTT.

Only one count was recorded for this clone. This chain links TRBV5-1 with TRBJ1-5; D is possibly TRBD1 (6 bases). V lost 4 bases to trimming and J lost 6 bases, with 17 bases between them. CDR1 is SGHRS and CDR2 is YFSETQ in the germline V gene. This CDR3 has 15 residues. The CDR3 DNA sequence: TGCGCCAGCAGCACGGGACAAGACGGTGGTCAGCCCCAGCATTTT. Translation gives CASSTGQDGGQPQHF.

This sequence joins TRBV19 and TRBJ2-3, with TRBD2 identical over 11 bases. The V gene's germline CDR1 is LNHDA and CDR2 SQIVND (reference sequence). This CDR3 comprises 14 residues. Trimming removed 8 bases from V and 5 bases from J; junction bases left unmatched: 6. CDR3 in amino acids: CASDLAGGGDTQYF. DNA for the CDR3: TGTGCCAGTGACCTAGCGGGAGGTGGAGATACGCAGTATTTT.

This clone was counted only a few times. The gene calls are TRBV18 and TRBJ1-4; no reliable D call. CDR3 length equals 13 residues. Germline V lookup: CDR1 KGHSH, CDR2 LQKENI. The V end was cut by 3 bases, the J end by 8 bases, with 10 bases between. The CDR3 is CASSPGFGEKLFF. CDR3 in DNA: TGTGCCAGCTCACCTGGGTTCGGGGAAAAACTGTTTTTT.

The chain joins TRBV7-9 to TRBJ1-1; tentative D call: TRBD1 (6 bases). V was clipped by 3 bases and J by 5 bases, with 10 bases between them. This CDR3 has 13 amino acids. Germline CDR1 and CDR2: SEHNR and FQNEAQ (reference sequence). This CDR3 is CASSFQQGTEAFF. In DNA, the CDR3 is TGTGCCAGCAGCTTTCAACAGGGAACTGAAGCTTTCTTT.

The chain recombines TRBV29-1 with TRBJ1-5, with 7 bases fitting TRBD1. Germline V gene lookup returns CDR1 SQVTM and CDR2 ANQGSEA. The CDR3 consists of 13 residues. The CDR3 sequence is CSARQGEYQPQHF. In nucleotides, the CDR3 is TGCAGTGCTAGACAGGGAGAGTATCAGCCCCAGCATTTT.

This chain uses TRBV2 with TRBJ2-5; TRBD2 might be the D (7 bases). Germline V gives CDR1 SNHLY, CDR2 FYNNEI. V was pared by 5 bases and J by 0 bases, with 16 bases between. The CDR3 length is 16 residues. CDR3 amino acids: CASSQRGGKYQETQYF. CDR3 DNA sequence: TGTGCCAGCAGTCAGAGGGGGGGAAAGTACCAAGAGACCCAGTACTTC.

The CDR3 loop reads CASRRAPDYGYTF. The DNA for the CDR3 is TGTGCCAGCAGGCGGGCGCCGGACTATGGCTACACCTTC. The chain has TRBV27 and TRBJ1-2, with D uncertain. Germline lookup yields CDR1 MNHEY and CDR2 SMNVEV (reference sequence). Trimming removed 6 bases at V and 3 bases at J, with 11 bases between. The CDR3 runs to 13 residues.

This chain uses TRBV7-9 with TRBJ1-3, with D unclear. Germline CDR1 SEHNR, CDR2 FQNEAQ (reference sequence). The CDR3 extends over 15 amino acids. V lost 3 bases and J 4 bases, leaving 13 bases between the germline ends. The CDR3 here is CASSFLASPGNTIYF. CDR3 nucleotides: TGTGCCAGCAGCTTTTTGGCCAGTCCAGGAAACACCATATATTTT.